Below, 9 T cell receptor beta chains from the same sample are listed, as sequenced in a study of cytomegalovirus exposure and HLA in healthy donors. The primer mix had 60 Vbeta and 13 Jbeta primers. Clones were sequenced by immunoSEQ multiplex PCR, and TCRdb holds only the in-frame ones, with some missing. The sample carries about 160,000 clones, about four fifths recorded once. Sequenced sample: PBMCs. These TCRs come from a male donor in good health and CMV-seronegative.

The chain uses TRBV13 and TRBJ2-3, with TRBD2 matching over 11 bases. The CDR3 is 17 residues long. The J segment lost 5 bases and the V segment lost 0 bases, leaving 7 bases of the junction unmatched. The germline V gene encodes CDR1 PRHDT and CDR2 FYEKMQ (reference sequence). Written as DNA, the CDR3 is TGTGCCAGCAGCTTAGGGAAGACTAGCGGGATTGTAGATACGCAGTATTTT. It specifies CASSLGKTSGIVDTQYF.

A few counts support this clone. This rearrangement joins TRBV7-9 to TRBJ2-1; 7 bases fit TRBD2. The CDR3 length is 15 residues. V lost 2 bases and J lost 3; bases outside the gene matches: 4. Looked up from germline, CDR1 is SEHNR and CDR2 is FQNEAQ (reference sequence). In DNA form, the CDR3 reads TGTGCCAGCAGCTTAACGGGGGGTTACTACAATGAGCAGTTCTTC. This sequence encodes CASSLTGGYYNEQFF.

This chain joins TRBV4-2 and TRBJ2-2; TRBD1 aligns across 7 bases. Germline V lookup: CDR1 LGHNA, CDR2 YNFKEQ. The V segment lost 1 base and the J segment 6 bases; nucleotides outside the gene matches: 5. The CDR3 length is 15 residues. CDR3 DNA: TGTGCCAGCAGCCAAGCTGGCAGGGGGTCCGGGGAGCTGTTTTTT. Its translation is CASSQAGRGSGELFF.

This clone was observed a handful of times. The rearrangement links TRBV7-9 to TRBJ2-1; D remains ambiguous. The CDR3 contains 15 residues. Germline CDR1 is SEHNR and CDR2 is FQNEAQ (reference sequence). Trimming took 5 bases from V and 8 from J, leaving 19 bases between them. CDR3 in amino acids: CASSPWVASIDEQFF. The CDR3 DNA follows: TGTGCCAGCAGCCCCTGGGTAGCTTCTATCGATGAGCAGTTCTTC.

This clone was recorded only once. The V and J genes are TRBV27 and TRBJ2-7, with TRBD2 matching 8 bases. CDR1 is MNHEY and CDR2 is SMNVEV in the germline V gene (reference sequence). V trimming: 6 bases; J trimming: 0 bases; junction bases outside the gene matches: 4. The CDR3 totals 14 residues. CDR3 amino acids: CASRERESSYEQYF. The CDR3 bases are TGTGCCAGCAGAGAGCGGGAGAGCTCCTACGAGCAGTACTTC.

V is TRBV4-2 and J is TRBJ1-1; D gene uncertain. The germline V gene has CDR1 LGHNA and CDR2 YNFKEQ. The CDR3 runs 14 residues. The ends were cut back, 4 bases at V and 1 base at J, with 10 bases in the middle. This chain's CDR3 is CASSPHPGNTEAFF. CDR3 bases: TGTGCCAGCAGCCCCCATCCAGGGAACACTGAAGCTTTCTTT.

V is TRBV13 and J is TRBJ1-1; D call uncertain. Per the germline V gene, CDR1 is PRHDT and CDR2 is FYEKMQ (reference sequence). V lost 4 bases and J lost 1, with 7 bases in between. This CDR3 is 13 amino acids long. The CDR3 here is CASSWAENTEAFF. The CDR3 DNA is TGTGCCAGCAGCTGGGCAGAGAACACTGAAGCTTTCTTT.

This clone appeared once. V and J are TRBV18 and TRBJ1-5, with 9 bases aligning to TRBD1. This CDR3 is 15 amino acids long. V shed 8 bases, J shed 2 bases, and the junction held 7 bases outside the gene matches. Germline V lookup: CDR1 KGHSH, CDR2 LQKENI. The CDR3 DNA reads TGTGCCAGCAGGGGACAGGGACTCGGCAATCAGCCCCAGCATTTT. It encodes CASRGQGLGNQPQHF.

The rearrangement uses TRBV7-2 and TRBJ2-1, with a possible D match to TRBD2 (7 bases). CDR3 size: 15 residues. The V gene lost 6 bases and the J gene lost 1 base, with 13 bases spanning the gap. Looked up from germline, CDR1 is SGHTA and CDR2 is FQGNSA. In DNA, the CDR3 is TGTGCCAGCAGTTCGGGAGGACAGTCCTACAATGAGCAGTTCTTC. Translation gives CASSSGGQSYNEQFF. The variable domain in full, with the rest retrieved from reference TRBV7-2 and TRBJ2-1, is GAGVSQSPSNKVTEKGKDVELRCDPISGHTALYWYRQSLGQGLEFLIYFQGNSAPDKSGLPSDRFSAERTGGSVSTLTIQRTQQEDSAVYLCASSSGGQSYNEQFFGPGTRLTVL.